The source of this T cell receptor (beta chain) is a study of blood T cell repertoires in COVID-19. Some clones are missing from TCRdb's copy, which holds only in-frame ones; the method was immunoSEQ multiplex PCR. The sample consists of 200,000 to 250,000 clones, 82% of them appearing once. Germline V gene data show CDR1 as MGHRA and CDR2 as YSYEKL. CDR3 length equals 13 residues. Unmatched junction bases numbered 3, after V lost 4 bases and J lost 4 bases. The chain carries TRBV4-1 and TRBJ1-2; 7 bases align to TRBD1. The TCR originated in a woman older than 75 with acute or convalescent COVID-19. Input material: peripheral blood. Here the CDR3 reads CASSRDSSYGYTF. In nucleotides, the CDR3 is TGCGCCAGCAGCCGGGACAGCTCCTATGGCTACACCTTC.